This T cell receptor beta chain was profiled in a study of regulatory T cells in long-lasting Graves disease. This clonotype was counted at least ten times. Time point given: newly diagnosed GD, antithyroid drugs for less than 3 months. Following extraction of RNA from PBMCs, that RNA was used to make the TCR library. The CDR3 contains 17 residues. Germline lookup yields CDR1 MDHEN and CDR2 SYDVKM. J gave up 4 bases and V 6 bases, and 12 bases lay outside the gene matches. Both iRepertoire HTBI primers and Arm-PCR of CDR3 regions were used to build the TCR beta libraries. TCRdb itself ran the multiplex PCR reads through MiXCR, one entry per CDR3 protein. The table records 680,000 or so distinct CDR3 sequences, approximately 15% of them present only once. Another study also made use of these data, one on T cells in Graves' hyperthyroidism and ophthalmopathy. According to that study: Primed by the HTBI set, a first-round RT-PCR was run on the TCR CDR3.

This clonotype was sampled from a woman in her twenties or thirties with Graves disease. The V gene is TRBV28, the J gene TRBJ1-6, with 7 bases aligning to TRBD1. The starting material was peripheral blood mononuclear cells (PBMCs), obtained at new diagnosis, from a patient treated with antithyroid drugs. The CDR3 protein is CASRSPGGGPYNSPLHF. The CDR3 nucleotides read TGTGCCAGCAGGTCCCCAGGGGGGGGACCTTATAATTCACCCCTCCACTTT.